These T cell receptor beta chains were read from a single sample in a study of T cells in Graves' hyperthyroidism and ophthalmopathy. Each CDR3 protein is one row after TCRdb ran MiXCR on the multiplex PCR reads. The sample records roughly 300,000 distinct CDR3 sequences, roughly a fifth being singletons. The sample consisted of blood. The receptors shown here come from a woman between 45 and 60 years old with Graves' hyperthyroidism. Both conserved end residues are trimmed from each CDR3. The order of the fields is J gene, V gene, CDR3 protein.

>TRBJ2-1|TRBV7-2
ASSGGGIAYNEQF
>TRBJ2-1|TRBV19
ASRRGGGANEQF
>TRBJ1-2|TRBV6-1
ASSEKRQGYGYT
>TRBJ1-1|TRBV7-2
ASSTEWTGYAEAF
>TRBJ2-3|TRBV11-2
ASSQWGAGGLDTQY
>TRBJ2-2|TRBV15
ATSSSGTRVTGELF
>TRBJ1-2|TRBV2
ASSSQGNYGYT
>TRBJ1-4|TRBV14
ASSQVLGASEKLF
>TRBJ2-5|TRBV28
ASSLASGGQETQY
>TRBJ1-4|TRBV6-5
ASSYGGEGNEKLF
>TRBJ2-7|TRBV20-1
SARGLLAGSPYEQY
>TRBJ2-7|TRBV12-5
ASGSIRQGSREQY
>TRBJ2-2|TRBV3-1
ASEREGWAGELF
>TRBJ1-5|TRBV6-2/TRBV6-3
ASSFSGTGMQPQH
>TRBJ2-2|TRBV11-2
ASSPIRERGGELF
>TRBJ2-3|TRBV12-3/TRBV12-4
ASSTTATITDTQY
>TRBJ2-3|TRBV30
AWSGRGTDTQY
>TRBJ2-1|TRBV7-3
ASSLTSGGAAYNEQF
>TRBJ2-1|TRBV6-1
ASRTAPRNEQF
>TRBJ2-7|TRBV3-1
ASSQNGQGKYEQY
>TRBJ2-3|TRBV6-1
ASSRTSGTDTQY
>TRBJ2-5|TRBV4-1
ASSQWQMETQY
>TRBJ2-3|TRBV7-3
ASSLGASGATDTQY
>TRBJ1-3|TRBV5-1
ASSFAVGRNTIY
>TRBJ2-1|TRBV5-8
ASRVTGVNEQF
>TRBJ2-1|TRBV7-2
ASSTGTSGRYGQF
>TRBJ2-4|TRBV6-6
ASSYSRTAAKNIQY
>TRBJ1-1|TRBV19
ASGTGGRQAF
>TRBJ2-5|TRBV24-1
ATARTGEETQY
>TRBJ2-1|TRBV19
ASRKDGRADNEQF
>TRBJ2-5|TRBV30
AWSFQGGETQY
>TRBJ2-3|TRBV27
ASSLARGLTDTQY
>TRBJ2-7|TRBV7-2
ASSWLAGANEQY
>TRBJ2-5|TRBV5-1
ASSPNPGLAGGKTQY
>TRBJ1-1|TRBV6-4
ASRLTGGVTEAF
>TRBJ2-6|TRBV7-9
ASSSGTGGGSGANVLT
>TRBJ1-2|TRBV11-1
ASSLTGGAGGYT
>TRBJ1-3|TRBV12-3/TRBV12-4
ASTLGGTGNTIY
>TRBJ1-1|TRBV4-1
ASSQVRGGNTEAF
>TRBJ2-7|TRBV30
AWSVGHGEQY
>TRBJ2-7|TRBV20-1
SAVGRSSSYEQY
>TRBJ2-1|TRBV6-2/TRBV6-3
ASAVSASVSYNEQF